The entry below gives a single TCR beta chain sequence along with its context. This clone was seen only a few times. What this receptor recognizes is not known. There are no base qualities to consult, and no much larger clone falls within one base. These data come from a study of PD-1 and CTLA-4 blockade in melanoma (dated by TCRdb to the early 2020s). Looking at the study overall: The study compared how PD-1 blockade and CTLA-4 blockade affected the melanoma-reactive CD8 T cell response in patients with melanoma.

Libraries were built with the immunoSEQ multiplex PCR assay. Entries here come from immuneACCESS through TCRdb and include only in-frame sequences with V and J called. Some clones fail to appear in such tables; in the studies checked, an unresolved V gene covers under half of the shortfall, and the cause of the remainder is unknown. This sample gives around 32,000 clones in total; roughly nine tenths of them show up just once. The leading ten clones occupy around 8.5% of the sample. From the germline V gene, CDR1 is SGHAT and CDR2 is FQNNGV. Deletion took 3 bases off V and 9 bases off J, with a span of 14 bases between the germline ends. The CDR3 has 13 amino acids, counting the end cysteine and phenylalanine. Left in the record is the CDR3 DNA by itself, 39 bases read in frame from the first base.

The clonotype originates from a human donor with melanoma. Recombination linked TRBV11-2 to TRBJ1-1; the D gene lacks a confident call. Sample: CD8+ T cells from peripheral blood, taken before anti-PD-1 treatment. The CDR3 protein sequence reads: CASSFSSGEQAFF. Here is the DNA: TGTGCCAGCAGCTTCAGTTCTGGGGAACAAGCTTTCTTT.